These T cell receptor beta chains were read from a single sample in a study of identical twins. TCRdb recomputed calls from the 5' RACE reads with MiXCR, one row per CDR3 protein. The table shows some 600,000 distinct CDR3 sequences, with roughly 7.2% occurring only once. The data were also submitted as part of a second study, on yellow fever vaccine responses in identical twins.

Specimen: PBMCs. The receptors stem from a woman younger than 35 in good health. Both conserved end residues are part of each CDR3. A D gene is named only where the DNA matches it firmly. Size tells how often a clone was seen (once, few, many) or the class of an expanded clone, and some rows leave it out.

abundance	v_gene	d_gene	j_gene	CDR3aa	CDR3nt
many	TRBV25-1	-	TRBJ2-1	CASSEPGAYNEQFF	TGTGCCAGCAGTGAACCCGGAGCGTACAATGAGCAGTTCTTC
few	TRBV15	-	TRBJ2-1	CATSRGPAEGSILSYNEQFF	TGTGCCACCAGCAGAGGCCCCGCCGAGGGTAGTATACTCTCCTACAATGAGCAGTTCTTC
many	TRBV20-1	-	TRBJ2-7	CSARSSYEQYF	TGCAGTGCTCGATCCTCCTACGAGCAGTACTTC
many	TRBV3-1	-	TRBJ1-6	CASSQDRANSPLHF	TGTGCCAGCAGCCAAGATCGCGCGAATTCACCCCTCCACTTT
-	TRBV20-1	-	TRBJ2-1	CSAGRDYNEQFF	TGCAGTGCTGGGCGGGACTACAATGAGCAGTTCTTC
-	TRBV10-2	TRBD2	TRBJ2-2	CASSVRTSGGAYTGELFF	TGCGCCAGCAGTGTTAGGACTAGCGGGGGGGCGTACACCGGGGAGCTGTTTTTT
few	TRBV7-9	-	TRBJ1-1	CASSDIASLWAFF	TGTGCCAGCAGCGATATTGCGAGCCTCTGGGCTTTCTTT
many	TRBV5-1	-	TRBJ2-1	CASSWSGQGEGEQFF	TGCGCCAGCAGCTGGAGCGGGCAAGGTGAGGGTGAGCAGTTCTTC
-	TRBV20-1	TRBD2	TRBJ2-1	CSARTGGGEQFF	TGCAGTGCTAGAACGGGGGGAGGCGAGCAGTTCTTC
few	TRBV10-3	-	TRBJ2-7	CAISKEMDSLYYEQYF	TGTGCCATCAGTAAAGAAATGGACAGCCTGTACTACGAGCAGTACTTC
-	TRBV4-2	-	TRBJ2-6	CASSQSWANKNSGANVLTF	TGTGCCAGCAGCCAATCCTGGGCAAACAAAAACTCTGGGGCCAACGTCCTGACTTTC
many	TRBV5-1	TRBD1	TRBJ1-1	CASSLDRGVVNTEAFF	TGCGCCAGCAGCTTGGACAGGGGGGTTGTCAACACTGAAGCTTTCTTT
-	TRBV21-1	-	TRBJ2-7	CASSKARTGEYYYEQYF	TGTGCCAGCAGCAAAGCCAGGACAGGGGAGTACTACTACGAGCAGTACTTC
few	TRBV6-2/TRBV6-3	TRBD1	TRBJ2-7	CASSRLTGGPREQYF	TGTGCCAGCAGTCGACTTACAGGGGGCCCTCGGGAGCAGTACTTC
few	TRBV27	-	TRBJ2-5	CASSSSARRETQYF	TGTGCCAGCAGTTCATCGGCTCGCCGAGAGACCCAGTACTTC
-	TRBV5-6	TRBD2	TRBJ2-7	CASSWGTSGRLEQYF	TGTGCCAGCAGCTGGGGGACTAGCGGGAGGCTCGAGCAGTACTTC
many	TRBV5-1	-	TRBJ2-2	CASSPRQGGGELFF	TGCGCCAGCAGCCCCCGACAGGGAGGCGGGGAGCTGTTTTTT
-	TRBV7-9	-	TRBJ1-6	CASSLGGPDRKSPLHF	TGTGCCAGCAGCTTAGGGGGCCCAGACAGGAAGTCACCCCTCCACTTT
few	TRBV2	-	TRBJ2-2	CASLGNTGELFF	TGTGCCAGCCTCGGGAACACCGGGGAGCTGTTTTTT
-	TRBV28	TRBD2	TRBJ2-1	CASSPPVGGSSYNEQFF	TGTGCCAGCAGTCCCCCTGTCGGGGGGAGCTCCTACAATGAGCAGTTCTTC
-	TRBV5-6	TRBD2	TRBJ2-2	CASSFLAGGHGELFF	TGTGCCAGCAGCTTCCTAGCGGGAGGCCACGGGGAGCTGTTTTTT
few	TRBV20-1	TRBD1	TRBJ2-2	CSAPGGSLAGSTGELFF	TGCAGTGCTCCAGGGGGCAGTCTGGCGGGTAGCACCGGGGAGCTGTTTTTT
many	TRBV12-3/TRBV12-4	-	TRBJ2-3	CASSFAGTSTDTQYF	TGTGCCAGCAGTTTCGCGGGTACTAGCACAGATACGCAGTATTTT
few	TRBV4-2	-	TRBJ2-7	CASSQEGSYEQYF	TGTGCCAGCAGCCAAGAGGGAAGCTACGAGCAGTACTTC
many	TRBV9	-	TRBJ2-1	CASSVDGDNEQFF	TGTGCCAGCAGCGTAGATGGTGACAATGAGCAGTTCTTC
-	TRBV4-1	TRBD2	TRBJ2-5	CASSRVAGQAETQYF	TGCGCCAGCAGCCGAGTAGCGGGTCAGGCGGAGACCCAGTACTTC
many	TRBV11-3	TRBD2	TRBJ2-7	CASSPRTSGRSWRGEQYF	TGTGCCAGCAGCCCGAGGACTAGCGGGAGATCGTGGAGAGGCGAGCAGTACTTC
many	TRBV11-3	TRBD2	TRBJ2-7	CASSSFLAGGNYEQYF	TGTGCCAGCAGCTCCTTTCTAGCGGGAGGGAACTACGAGCAGTACTTC
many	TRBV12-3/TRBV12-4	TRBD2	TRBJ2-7	CASSYSGRASYEQYF	TGTGCCAGCAGCTACAGCGGGAGGGCATCCTACGAGCAGTACTTC
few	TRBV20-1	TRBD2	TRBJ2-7	CSARDSEAGEPYF	TGCAGTGCTAGAGATAGTGAAGCGGGAGAGCCGTACTTC
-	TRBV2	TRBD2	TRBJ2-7	CASSGGTSVYEQYF	TGTGCCAGCAGTGGGGGGACTAGCGTATACGAGCAGTACTTC
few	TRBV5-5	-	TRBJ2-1	CASSLGGVVRQFF	TGTGCCAGCAGCTTGGGGGGGGTGGTTAGGCAGTTCTTC
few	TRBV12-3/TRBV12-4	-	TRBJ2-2	CASSLTPMNTGELFF	TGTGCCAGCAGTTTAACACCCATGAACACCGGGGAGCTGTTTTTT
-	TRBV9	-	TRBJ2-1	CASSRTSGTRSSYNEQFF	TGTGCCAGCAGTCGCACCTCCGGGACAAGAAGCTCCTACAATGAGCAGTTCTTC
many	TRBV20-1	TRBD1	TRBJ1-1	CSARSFRGRTEAFF	TGCAGTGCTAGGTCGTTCAGGGGGCGAACTGAAGCTTTCTTT
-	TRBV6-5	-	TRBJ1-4	CASSYTRGNNEKLFF	TGTGCCAGCAGTTACACCCGGGGGAATAATGAAAAACTGTTTTTT
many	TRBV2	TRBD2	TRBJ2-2	CASRQAGVGELFF	TGTGCCAGCAGACAGGCGGGGGTCGGGGAGCTGTTTTTT
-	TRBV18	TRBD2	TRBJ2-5	CASSLTRLAGKGETQYF	TGTGCCAGCTCACTCACCCGACTAGCGGGGAAAGGAGAGACCCAGTACTTC
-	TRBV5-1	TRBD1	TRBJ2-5	CASSFGQGAGETQYF	TGCGCCAGCAGCTTCGGGCAGGGGGCAGGAGAGACCCAGTACTTC
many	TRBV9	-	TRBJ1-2	CASSVDGFGYTF	TGTGCCAGCAGCGTAGATGGGTTTGGCTACACCTTC